These T cell receptor beta chains were read from a single sample in a study of T-cell memory formation after mild COVID-19. TCRdb redid the calling of the 5' RACE reads with MiXCR, one entry per CDR3 protein. Among approximately 190,000 distinct CDR3 sequences listed, about a sixth were seen once. Sequencing input: PBMCs or a T cell subset sorted from them (not recorded which). The source of these receptors is an adult woman who had mild COVID-19 (a few samples of this study predate the infection). Cell type and time point are not known. The CDR3 runs from the conserved cysteine through the conserved F or W. Fields, in order: J gene, V gene, clone size, D gene, CDR3 protein, CDR3 DNA. A D gene is named only where the DNA matches it firmly. The size of a clone is reported for some rows only, either as once, few or many, or as a class for expanded clones.

j_call: TRBJ2-2; v_call: TRBV20-1; clone_size: .; d_call: TRBD2; cdr3_aa: CSARGIAGGPTGELFF; cdr3_nt: TGCAGTGCTAGAGGGATAGCGGGAGGGCCCACCGGGGAGCTGTTTTTT
j_call: TRBJ2-2; v_call: TRBV14; clone_size: few; d_call: TRBD2; cdr3_aa: CASSQAGGLNTGELFF; cdr3_nt: TGTGCCAGCAGCCAAGCGGGAGGGTTGAACACCGGGGAGCTGTTTTTT
j_call: TRBJ1-2; v_call: TRBV12-3/TRBV12-4; clone_size: few; d_call: .; cdr3_aa: CASREGTPYGYTF; cdr3_nt: TGTGCCAGCAGAGAAGGGACACCCTATGGCTACACCTTC
j_call: TRBJ1-1; v_call: TRBV15; clone_size: .; d_call: .; cdr3_aa: CATSSSSRAFF; cdr3_nt: .
j_call: TRBJ1-1; v_call: TRBV5-1; clone_size: many; d_call: TRBD1; cdr3_aa: CASSLGTGGPNTEAFF; cdr3_nt: TGCGCCAGCAGCTTGGGGACAGGGGGCCCGAACACTGAAGCTTTCTTT
j_call: TRBJ2-7; v_call: TRBV7-3; clone_size: few; d_call: TRBD1; cdr3_aa: CASSLRQGGYEQYF; cdr3_nt: TGTGCCAGCAGCTTAAGACAGGGGGGCTACGAGCAGTACTTC
j_call: TRBJ2-7; v_call: TRBV3-1; clone_size: few; d_call: .; cdr3_aa: CASSLTSAAGVPKYF; cdr3_nt: .
j_call: TRBJ2-3; v_call: TRBV6-1; clone_size: .; d_call: TRBD2; cdr3_aa: CASSVGGPEDTQYF; cdr3_nt: TGTGCCAGCAGTGTGGGAGGGCCCGAAGATACGCAGTATTTT
j_call: TRBJ2-2; v_call: TRBV6-5; clone_size: few; d_call: .; cdr3_aa: CASSLGRYTGELFF; cdr3_nt: TGTGCCAGCAGCCTTGGGAGGTACACCGGGGAGCTGTTTTTT
j_call: TRBJ2-5; v_call: TRBV12-3/TRBV12-4; clone_size: .; d_call: TRBD2; cdr3_aa: CASSLRERVETQYF; cdr3_nt: TGTGCCAGCAGTTTGCGGGAGAGGGTGGAGACCCAGTACTTC
j_call: TRBJ2-3; v_call: TRBV11-2; clone_size: .; d_call: .; cdr3_aa: CASSLEFIYGGTDTQYF; cdr3_nt: TGTGCCAGCAGCTTAGAGTTCATTTATGGGGGCACAGATACGCAGTATTTT
j_call: TRBJ2-3; v_call: TRBV11-3; clone_size: few; d_call: TRBD2; cdr3_aa: CASSLYSSGRMGDTQYF; cdr3_nt: TGTGCCAGCAGCTTATATTCTAGCGGGAGGATGGGAGATACGCAGTATTTT
j_call: TRBJ1-2; v_call: TRBV24-1; clone_size: .; d_call: .; cdr3_aa: CATSDGAGDGYTF; cdr3_nt: TGTGCCACCAGTGATGGGGCAGGGGATGGCTACACCTTC
j_call: TRBJ1-5; v_call: TRBV6-6; clone_size: few; d_call: .; cdr3_aa: CASSYPGTGIQPQHF; cdr3_nt: TGTGCCAGCAGTTACCCGGGAACAGGAATTCAGCCCCAGCATTTT
j_call: TRBJ2-1; v_call: TRBV12-3/TRBV12-4; clone_size: few; d_call: .; cdr3_aa: CASSLAGTDYNEQFF; cdr3_nt: TGTGCCAGCAGTTTAGCAGGGACCGATTACAATGAGCAGTTCTTC
j_call: TRBJ2-7; v_call: TRBV18; clone_size: .; d_call: TRBD2; cdr3_aa: CASSPPWVAGDSYEQYF; cdr3_nt: TGTGCCAGCTCACCACCGTGGGTAGCGGGAGATTCTTACGAGCAGTACTTC
j_call: TRBJ1-1; v_call: TRBV10-3; clone_size: few; d_call: .; cdr3_aa: CAIRGSREAFF; cdr3_nt: TGTGCCATCAGAGGATCAAGAGAAGCTTTCTTT
j_call: TRBJ1-5; v_call: TRBV2; clone_size: once; d_call: TRBD1; cdr3_aa: CASSEGTGGYQPQHF; cdr3_nt: TGTGCCAGCAGTGAAGGGACAGGGGGCTATCAGCCCCAGCATTTT
j_call: TRBJ2-2; v_call: TRBV4-3; clone_size: many; d_call: .; cdr3_aa: CASSQDITRPGELFF; cdr3_nt: TGCGCCAGCAGCCAAGATATTACGAGGCCCGGGGAGCTGTTTTTT
j_call: TRBJ1-1; v_call: TRBV7-8; clone_size: few; d_call: TRBD1; cdr3_aa: CASSLTGKTEAFF; cdr3_nt: TGTGCCAGCAGCTTGACAGGGAAAACTGAAGCTTTCTTT
j_call: TRBJ1-1; v_call: TRBV6-1; clone_size: few; d_call: .; cdr3_aa: CASSRDRPGTEAFF; cdr3_nt: TGTGCCAGCAGCCGGGACCGTCCTGGCACTGAAGCTTTCTTT
j_call: TRBJ1-5; v_call: TRBV27; clone_size: .; d_call: .; cdr3_aa: CASSLEEAAPQHF; cdr3_nt: TGTGCCAGCAGTTTAGAGGAGGCGGCGCCCCAGCATTTT
j_call: TRBJ2-7; v_call: TRBV5-1; clone_size: few; d_call: .; cdr3_aa: CASSLTEGGTYEQYF; cdr3_nt: TGCGCCAGCAGCTTGACGGAAGGGGGAACCTACGAGCAGTACTTC
j_call: TRBJ2-1; v_call: TRBV7-2; clone_size: .; d_call: TRBD2; cdr3_aa: CASSPRTSGNGNEQFF; cdr3_nt: TGTGCCAGCAGCCCCCGGACTAGCGGGAATGGTAATGAGCAGTTCTTC
j_call: TRBJ1-1; v_call: TRBV7-2; clone_size: few; d_call: TRBD1; cdr3_aa: CASSPGGSTEAFF; cdr3_nt: TGTGCCAGCAGCCCAGGGGGGAGCACTGAAGCTTTCTTT
j_call: TRBJ1-2; v_call: TRBV7-9; clone_size: .; d_call: .; cdr3_aa: CASSEGDIILGYGYTF; cdr3_nt: TGTGCCAGCAGCGAGGGGGATATTATACTGGGGTATGGCTACACCTTC
j_call: TRBJ2-5; v_call: TRBV4-1; clone_size: few; d_call: .; cdr3_aa: CASSLQGGSTQETQYF; cdr3_nt: TGCGCCAGCAGCCTGCAAGGGGGGTCTACCCAAGAGACCCAGTACTTC
j_call: TRBJ1-1; v_call: TRBV10-2; clone_size: .; d_call: .; cdr3_aa: CASSDQGISGAFF; cdr3_nt: TGCGCCAGCAGTGACCAGGGAATATCTGGAGCTTTCTTT
j_call: TRBJ1-2; v_call: TRBV5-5; clone_size: few; d_call: TRBD1; cdr3_aa: CASSAGTGQAGYGYTF; cdr3_nt: TGTGCCAGCAGCGCCGGGACAGGGCAGGCTGGCTATGGCTACACCTTC
j_call: TRBJ2-7; v_call: TRBV10-3; clone_size: few; d_call: .; cdr3_aa: CAISESSAQYEQYF; cdr3_nt: TGTGCCATCAGTGAGTCTTCGGCCCAATACGAGCAGTACTTC
j_call: TRBJ2-3; v_call: TRBV7-9; clone_size: few; d_call: .; cdr3_aa: CASSSEGVFTDTQYF; cdr3_nt: TGTGCCAGCAGCTCGGAGGGGGTGTTCACAGATACGCAGTATTTT